The 4 T cell receptor beta chains in this list originate from one sample, sequenced in a study of response to subunit inactivated influenza vaccine. TCRdb re-derived calls from the RT-PCR reads in MiXCR, one entry per CDR3 protein. The table shows 430,000 or so distinct CDR3 sequences, with approximately 10% occurring only once. The specimen comprised PBMCs from blood, sampled about 40 days after vaccination. These receptors originate from a man in his forties or fifties who received an inactivated influenza vaccine.

Regarding this clonotype: The DNA is omitted, as the CDR3 cannot be located on it reliably, and the CDR3 follows TCRdb's listing. V is TRBV14 and J is TRBJ2-5; the listed D gene, TRBD1, was not tested against the DNA. In germline, CDR1 is SGHDN, CDR2 FVKESK. Inclusive of both ends, the CDR3 amounts to 24 amino acids. This CDR3 reads CASTTDGTINRRPSTSGQIGTQYF.

This clonotype was observed a few times. Just one base apart from a much larger clone, this may be a read error. The genes are TRBV10-3 and TRBJ2-2, with 9 bases aligning to TRBD1. The CDR3 sequence is 13 residues long. Per the germline V gene, CDR1 is ENHRY and CDR2 is SYGVKD. With V trimmed by 6 bases and J by 6 bases, 2 bases remained unmatched. DNA of the CDR3: TGTGCCATCAGGAGACAGGGGGCCGGGGAGCTGTTTTTT. Its protein is CAIRRQGAGELFF.

The sample holds many counts of this clonotype. The CDR3 nucleotides read TGTGCCAGCTCTTGGGCCCCCCTGGGAGACACTGAAGCTTTCTTT. Encoded protein: CASSWAPLGDTEAFF. The J gene is TRBJ1-1, the V gene TRBV12-3 or TRBV12-4; D not resolved. The V end lost 8 bases, the J end lost 3 bases, and 19 bases lay between the germline ends. This CDR3 comprises 15 residues.

The rearrangement uses TRBV20-1 and TRBJ2-3; D not certain. The CDR3 runs to 16 residues. Germline lookup yields CDR1 DFQATT and CDR2 SNEGSKA (reference sequence). V lost 0 bases and J 3 bases, leaving 16 bases between the germline ends. CDR3 in DNA: TGCAGTGCTAGAGATCTCGAGGATTTCCGTACAGATACGCAGTATTTT. This encodes CSARDLEDFRTDTQYF.